The rows below give T cell receptor beta chains drawn from one sample of a study of ipilimumab plus nivolumab after autologous stem cell transplantation. Method: immunoSEQ multiplex PCR; TCRdb's copy keeps in-frame clones and lacks some. Among about 9,400 clones listed, more than 60% were seen once. The sequences come from PBMCs, collected in a trial of ipilimumab plus nivolumab as post-transplant consolidation. These receptors originate from a female donor with multiple myeloma. The conserved cysteine and the conserved F or W are not part of the CDR3 here. Each record gives: D gene, V gene, J gene, CDR3 protein. The D gene is left open where the match is weak.

TRBD2	TRBV11-2	TRBJ2-7	ASSSTSGRLGEQY
TRBD1	TRBV5-4	TRBJ2-3	ASSLRTGSTDTQY
NA	TRBV11-2	TRBJ1-2	ASSPLQWGYGYT
NA	TRBV27	TRBJ2-7	ASSLPSYEQY
NA	TRBV7-3	TRBJ2-2	ASSFFANTGELF
TRBD2	TRBV4-2	TRBJ2-3	ASSLAPASGRGDTQY
NA	TRBV2	TRBJ1-1	ASSVGSGTEAF
NA	TRBV7-9	TRBJ1-5	ASSPRGEVNQPQH
TRBD1	TRBV5-6	TRBJ2-3	ASSTRQGRDTQY
NA	TRBV2	TRBJ2-7	ASSPLSYEQY
NA	TRBV18	TRBJ2-6	ASSPRPPTGRGKFGANVLT
NA	TRBV19	TRBJ2-1	ASSLGQYQF
NA	TRBV18	TRBJ2-3	ASSPSTDTQY
NA	TRBV6-1	TRBJ1-2	ASSEGLGYT
NA	TRBV5-6	TRBJ2-3	ASSLGFPDTQY
TRBD1	TRBV2	TRBJ1-3	ASSWTGPGNTIY
TRBD1	TRBV7-8	TRBJ2-1	ASSLRDRGIYNEQF
NA	TRBV27	TRBJ2-3	ASSRRWGSEDTQY
NA	TRBV7-2	TRBJ2-3	ASSRRAGADTQY
NA	TRBV5-1	TRBJ2-5	ASSLGGAGSQETQY
TRBD2	TRBV9	TRBJ2-4	ASSPSAGDHIQY
NA	TRBV11-3	TRBJ1-2	ASSSGYT
NA	TRBV9	TRBJ2-3	ASSVGADTQY
TRBD2	TRBV2	TRBJ2-7	ASSKLAGDPYEQY
TRBD1	TRBV30	TRBJ2-7	AWSVGTGVVYEQY
NA	TRBV19	TRBJ1-1	ASSIDEGTNTEAF
NA	TRBV11-2	TRBJ2-2	ASSQRSSWDTGELF
TRBD1	TRBV2	TRBJ2-7	ASSEDRDFYEQY
NA	TRBV6-5	TRBJ2-1	ASSYGLYNEQF
NA	TRBV18	TRBJ2-5	ASSPYTAGPQETQY
NA	TRBV5-4	TRBJ2-3	ASSSSDTQY
NA	TRBV19	TRBJ1-5	ASRATGLNQPQH
NA	TRBV6-6	TRBJ1-3	ASSYGGVSGNTIY
NA	TRBV6-4	TRBJ2-1	ASSEDGSYNEQF
NA	TRBV11-3	TRBJ2-7	ASSATNYEQY
TRBD1	TRBV19	TRBJ2-5	ARTLQYRGRQETQY
NA	TRBV27	TRBJ1-2	ASSFAGNYGYT
TRBD1	TRBV7-2	TRBJ2-1	ASSLGSGQGNNEQF
NA	TRBV5-6	TRBJ1-5	ASSLSAMVSQPQH
TRBD2	TRBV6-5	TRBJ2-3	ASSYPSGSNTQY
NA	TRBV7-2	TRBJ2-7	ASSLVAGASYEQY
NA	TRBV28	TRBJ2-3	ASSSLMADTQY
NA	TRBV5-4	TRBJ2-2	ASSIRLVANTGELF
TRBD2	TRBV10-3	TRBJ2-5	AISESGTSGRGTKETQY
NA	TRBV6-6	TRBJ2-7	ASSRTETYEQY
TRBD1	TRBV19	TRBJ2-7	ASSISDRGITYEQY
TRBD2	TRBV19	TRBJ2-3	ASRSSGGTDTQY
NA	TRBV29-1	TRBJ1-1	SGGGEAF
TRBD2	TRBV19	TRBJ2-7	ASRETSGSSYEQY
NA	TRBV27	TRBJ1-4	ASSLSVRGEKLF
NA	TRBV5-6	TRBJ1-5	ASSSVGSNQPQH
NA	TRBV5-4	TRBJ2-7	ASQKHSDYEQY
TRBD2	TRBV28	TRBJ2-7	ASRGSGSTYEQY
TRBD2	TRBV6-6	TRBJ2-7	ASSSLAGGAYYEQY
NA	TRBV6-5	TRBJ2-5	ASSEGETQY
TRBD1	TRBV5-1	TRBJ1-4	ASSLQGVGLTNEKLF
NA	TRBV4-2	TRBJ1-2	ASSPELAGIGYT
NA	TRBV9	TRBJ2-3	ASSVRGTDTQY
NA	TRBV28	TRBJ2-1	ASSWTASYNEQF